This T cell receptor (beta chain) appears in the sequencing data of a study of T cells in localized non-small cell lung cancer. V lost 0 bases and J 0 bases, leaving 14 bases between the germline ends. The CDR3 runs to 17 residues. Germline CDR1 LGHNA, CDR2 YSLEER. The data were produced by immunoSEQ multiplex PCR, yet TCRdb's version contains in-frame clones alone and is incomplete. The repertoire holds 20,000 to 25,000 clones, with roughly nine tenths as singletons. The sample here was peripheral blood, taken before any cancer treatment. This receptor was taken from a male donor aged 60 or over with stage I lung adenocarcinoma. The rearrangement uses TRBV4-3 and TRBJ1-1; maybe TRBD1 (5 bases). This CDR3 reads CASSQDLGARMNTEAFF. The CDR3 region has the DNA TGCGCCAGCAGCCAAGATCTAGGGGCCAGGATGAACACTGAAGCTTTCTTT.